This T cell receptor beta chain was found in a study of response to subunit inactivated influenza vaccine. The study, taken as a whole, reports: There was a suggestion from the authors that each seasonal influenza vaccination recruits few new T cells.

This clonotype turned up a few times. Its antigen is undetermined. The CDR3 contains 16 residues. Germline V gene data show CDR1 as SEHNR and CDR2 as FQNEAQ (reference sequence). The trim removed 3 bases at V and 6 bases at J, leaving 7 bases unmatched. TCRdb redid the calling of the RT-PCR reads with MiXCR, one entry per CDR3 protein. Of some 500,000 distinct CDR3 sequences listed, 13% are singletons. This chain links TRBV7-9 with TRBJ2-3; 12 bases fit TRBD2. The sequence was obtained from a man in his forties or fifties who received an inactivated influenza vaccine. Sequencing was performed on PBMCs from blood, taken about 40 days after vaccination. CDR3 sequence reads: CASSFWTSGVRDTQYF. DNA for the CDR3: TGTGCCAGCAGCTTCTGGACTAGCGGGGTGCGGGATACGCAGTATTTT.